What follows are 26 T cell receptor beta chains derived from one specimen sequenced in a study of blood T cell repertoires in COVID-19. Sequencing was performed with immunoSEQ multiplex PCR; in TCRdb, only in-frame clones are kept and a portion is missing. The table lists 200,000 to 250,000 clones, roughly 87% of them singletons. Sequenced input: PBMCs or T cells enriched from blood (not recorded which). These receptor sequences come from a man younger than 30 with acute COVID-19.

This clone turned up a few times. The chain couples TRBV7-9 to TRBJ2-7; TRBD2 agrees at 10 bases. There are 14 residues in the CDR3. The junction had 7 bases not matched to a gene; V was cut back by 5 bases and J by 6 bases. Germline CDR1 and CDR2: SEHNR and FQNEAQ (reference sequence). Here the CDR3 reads CASSVLAGAGEQYF. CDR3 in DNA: TGTGCCAGCAGCGTCCTAGCGGGAGCAGGCGAGCAGTACTTC.

This CDR3 reads CASSDRLWTGELFF. The CDR3 DNA follows: TGCGCCAGCAGTGATAGACTCTGGACCGGGGAGCTGTTTTTT. V and J are TRBV10-1 and TRBJ2-2; D call uncertain. Per germline, CDR1 WNHNN and CDR2 SYGVQD (reference sequence). This CDR3 is built from 14 residues. V lost 3 bases and J lost 5, with 10 bases in between.

The CDR3 reads CASSSKGGNTEAFF. DNA for the CDR3: TGTGCCAGCAGCTCAAAAGGGGGAAACACTGAAGCTTTCTTT. V is TRBV7-8 and J is TRBJ1-1, with D maybe TRBD1 (6 bases). The CDR3 extends over 14 amino acids. Germline V gene sequence: CDR1 SGHVS, CDR2 FQNEAQ. V lost 4 bases and J lost 2, with 11 bases in between.

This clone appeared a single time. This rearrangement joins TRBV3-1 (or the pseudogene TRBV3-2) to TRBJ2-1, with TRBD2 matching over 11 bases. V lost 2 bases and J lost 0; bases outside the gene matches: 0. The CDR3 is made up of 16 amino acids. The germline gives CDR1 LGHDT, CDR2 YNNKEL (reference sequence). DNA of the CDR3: TGTGCCAGCAGCCAAACTAGCGGGAGCTCCTACAATGAGCAGTTCTTC. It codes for CASSQTSGSSYNEQFF.

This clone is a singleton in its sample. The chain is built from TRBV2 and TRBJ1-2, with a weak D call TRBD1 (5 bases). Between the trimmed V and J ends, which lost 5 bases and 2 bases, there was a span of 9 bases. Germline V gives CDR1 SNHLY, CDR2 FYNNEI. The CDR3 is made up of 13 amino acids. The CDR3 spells CASSFAGNYGYTF. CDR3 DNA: TGTGCCAGCAGTTTTGCAGGGAACTATGGCTACACCTTC.

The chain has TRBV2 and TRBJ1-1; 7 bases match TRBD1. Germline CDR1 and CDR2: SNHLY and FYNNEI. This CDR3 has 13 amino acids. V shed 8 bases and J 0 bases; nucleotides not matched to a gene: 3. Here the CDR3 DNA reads TGTGCCAGCGTGACAGGGCTGAACACTGAAGCTTTCTTT. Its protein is CASVTGLNTEAFF. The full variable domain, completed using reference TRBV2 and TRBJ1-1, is EPEVTQTPSHQVTQMGQEVILRCVPISNHLYFYWYRQILGQKVEFLVSFYNNEISEKSEIFDDQFSVERPDGSNFTLKIRSTKLEDSAMYFCASVTGLNTEAFFGQGTRLTVV.

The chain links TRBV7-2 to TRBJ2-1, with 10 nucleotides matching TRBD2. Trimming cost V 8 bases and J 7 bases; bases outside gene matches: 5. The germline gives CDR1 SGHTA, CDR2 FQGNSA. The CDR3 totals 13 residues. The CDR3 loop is CASGSGRQNEQFF. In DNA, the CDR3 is TGTGCCAGCGGTAGCGGGAGGCAAAATGAGCAGTTCTTC.

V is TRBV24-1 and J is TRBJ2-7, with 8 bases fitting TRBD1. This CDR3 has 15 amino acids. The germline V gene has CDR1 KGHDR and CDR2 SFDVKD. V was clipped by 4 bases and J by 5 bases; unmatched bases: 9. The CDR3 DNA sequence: TGTGCCACCAGTGAGAGGGGGACAGGTAGGGACGAGCAGTACTTC. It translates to CATSERGTGRDEQYF.

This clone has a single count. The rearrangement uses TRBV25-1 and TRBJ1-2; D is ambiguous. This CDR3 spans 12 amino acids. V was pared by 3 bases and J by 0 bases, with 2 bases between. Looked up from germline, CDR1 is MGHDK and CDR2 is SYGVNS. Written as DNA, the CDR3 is TGTGCCAGCAGTGACGCTAACTATGGCTACACCTTC. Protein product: CASSDANYGYTF.

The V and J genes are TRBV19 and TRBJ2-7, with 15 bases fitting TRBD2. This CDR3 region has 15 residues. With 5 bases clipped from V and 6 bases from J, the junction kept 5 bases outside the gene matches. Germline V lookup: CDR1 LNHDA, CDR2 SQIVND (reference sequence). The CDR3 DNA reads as TGTGCCAGTAGTTGGACTAGCGGGAGGGATAGCGAGCAGTACTTC. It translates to CASSWTSGRDSEQYF.

CDR3 amino acids: CASTHGAGNFSHSYNEQFF. As DNA, the CDR3 is TGTGCCAGCACGCACGGGGCGGGAAACTTCTCGCACTCCTACAATGAGCAGTTCTTC. The chain links TRBV27 to TRBJ2-1; tentatively, D is TRBD2 (6 bases). Trimming took off 7 bases at V and 0 bases at J, with 25 bases between the two ends. Germline V gene data show CDR1 as MNHEY and CDR2 as SMNVEV (reference sequence). The CDR3 runs 19 residues.

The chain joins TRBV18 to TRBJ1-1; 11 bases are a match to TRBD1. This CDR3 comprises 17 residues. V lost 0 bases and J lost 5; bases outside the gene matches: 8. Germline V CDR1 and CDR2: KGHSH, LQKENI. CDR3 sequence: CASSPPTGTGGRTEAFF. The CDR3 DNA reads TGTGCCAGCTCACCACCCACCGGGACAGGGGGTCGGACTGAAGCTTTCTTT.

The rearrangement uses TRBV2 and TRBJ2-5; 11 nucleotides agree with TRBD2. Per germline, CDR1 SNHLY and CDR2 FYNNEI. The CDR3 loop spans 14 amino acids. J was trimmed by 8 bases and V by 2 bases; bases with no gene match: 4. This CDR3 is CASSESTSGRTQYF. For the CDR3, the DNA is TGTGCCAGCAGTGAAAGCACTAGCGGGAGAACCCAGTACTTC.

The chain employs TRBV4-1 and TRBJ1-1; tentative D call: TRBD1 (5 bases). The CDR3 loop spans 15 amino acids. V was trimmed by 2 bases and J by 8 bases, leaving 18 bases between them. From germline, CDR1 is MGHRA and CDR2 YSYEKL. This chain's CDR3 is CASSQRPRTTVEAFF. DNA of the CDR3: TGCGCCAGCAGCCAAAGGCCCCGAACGACAGTAGAAGCTTTCTTT.

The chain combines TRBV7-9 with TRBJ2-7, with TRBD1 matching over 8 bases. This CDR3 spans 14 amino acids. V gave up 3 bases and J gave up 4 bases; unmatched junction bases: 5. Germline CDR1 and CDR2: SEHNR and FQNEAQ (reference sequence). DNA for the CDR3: TGTGCCAGCAGCTTGGGGACAGGCCTGTACGAGCAGTACTTC. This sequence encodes CASSLGTGLYEQYF. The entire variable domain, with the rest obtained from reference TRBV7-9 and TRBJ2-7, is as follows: DTGVSQNPRHKITKRGQNVTFRCDPISEHNRLYWYRQTLGQGPEFLTYFQNEAQLEKSRLLSDRFSAERPKGSFSTLEIQRTEQGDSAMYLCASSLGTGLYEQYFGPGTRLTVT.

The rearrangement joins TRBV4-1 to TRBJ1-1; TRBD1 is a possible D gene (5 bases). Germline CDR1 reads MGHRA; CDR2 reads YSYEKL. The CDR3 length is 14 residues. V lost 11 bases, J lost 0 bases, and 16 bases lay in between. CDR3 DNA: TGCGCCTCCTCGGGGGTGGGGCTGAACACTGAAGCTTTCTTT. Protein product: CASSGVGLNTEAFF.

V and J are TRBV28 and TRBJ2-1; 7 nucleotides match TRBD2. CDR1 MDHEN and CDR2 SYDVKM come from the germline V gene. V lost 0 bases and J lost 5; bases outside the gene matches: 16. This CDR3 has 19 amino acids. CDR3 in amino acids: CASSLWGRVGAGRHNEQFF. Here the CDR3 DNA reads TGTGCCAGCAGTTTATGGGGCAGGGTCGGAGCGGGGCGGCACAATGAGCAGTTCTTC.

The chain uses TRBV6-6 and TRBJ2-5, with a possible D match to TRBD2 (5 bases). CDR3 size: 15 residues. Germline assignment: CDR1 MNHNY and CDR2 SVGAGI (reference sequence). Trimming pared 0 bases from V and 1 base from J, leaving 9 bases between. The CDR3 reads CASSYSRVVQETQYF. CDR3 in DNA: TGTGCCAGCAGTTACTCGCGGGTAGTCCAAGAGACCCAGTACTTC.

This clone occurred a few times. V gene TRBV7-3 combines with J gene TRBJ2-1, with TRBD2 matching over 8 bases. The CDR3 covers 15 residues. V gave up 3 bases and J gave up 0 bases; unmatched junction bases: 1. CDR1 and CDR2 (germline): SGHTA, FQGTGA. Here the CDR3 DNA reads TGTGCCAGCAGCTTGAGCGGGAGCTCCTACAATGAGCAGTTCTTC. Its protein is CASSLSGSSYNEQFF. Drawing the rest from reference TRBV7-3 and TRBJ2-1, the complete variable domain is GAGVSQTPSNKVTEKGKYVELRCDPISGHTALYWYRQSLGQGPEFLIYFQGTGAADDSGLPNDRFFAVRPEGSVSTLKIQRTERGDSAVYLCASSLSGSSYNEQFFGPGTRLTVL.

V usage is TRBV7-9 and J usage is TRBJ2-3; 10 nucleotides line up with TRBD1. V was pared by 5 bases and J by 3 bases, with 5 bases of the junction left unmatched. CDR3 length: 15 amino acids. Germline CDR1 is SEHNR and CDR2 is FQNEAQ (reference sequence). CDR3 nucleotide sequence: TGTGCCAGCAGCCCTCGGACAGGGGGTACAGATACGCAGTATTTT. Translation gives CASSPRTGGTDTQYF. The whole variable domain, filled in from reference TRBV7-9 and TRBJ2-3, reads DTGVSQNPRHKITKRGQNVTFRCDPISEHNRLYWYRQTLGQGPEFLTYFQNEAQLEKSRLLSDRFSAERPKGSFSTLEIQRTEQGDSAMYLCASSPRTGGTDTQYFGPGTRLTVL.

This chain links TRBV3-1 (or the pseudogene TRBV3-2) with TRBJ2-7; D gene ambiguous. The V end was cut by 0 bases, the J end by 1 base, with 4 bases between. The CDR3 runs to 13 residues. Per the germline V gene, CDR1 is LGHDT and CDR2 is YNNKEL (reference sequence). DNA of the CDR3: TGTGCCAGCAGCCAAGATATATCCTACGAGCAGTACTTC. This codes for CASSQDISYEQYF.

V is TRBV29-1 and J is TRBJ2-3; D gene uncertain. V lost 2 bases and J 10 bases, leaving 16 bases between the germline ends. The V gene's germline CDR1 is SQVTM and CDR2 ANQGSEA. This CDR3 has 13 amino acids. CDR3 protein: CSVEPDFEYSQYF. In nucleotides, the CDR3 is TGCAGCGTTGAACCCGATTTTGAGTACTCGCAGTATTTT.

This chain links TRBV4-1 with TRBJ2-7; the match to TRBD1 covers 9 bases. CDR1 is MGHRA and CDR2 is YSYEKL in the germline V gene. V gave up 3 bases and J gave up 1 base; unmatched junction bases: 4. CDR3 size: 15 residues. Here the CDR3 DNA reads TGCGCCAGCAGCCACGGGACAGGGATATCCTACGAGCAGTACTTC. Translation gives CASSHGTGISYEQYF.

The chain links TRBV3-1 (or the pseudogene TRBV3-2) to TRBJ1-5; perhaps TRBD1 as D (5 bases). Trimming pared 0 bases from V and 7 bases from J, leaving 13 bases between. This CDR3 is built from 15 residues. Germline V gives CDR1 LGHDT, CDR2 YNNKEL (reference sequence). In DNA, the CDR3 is TGTGCCAGCAGCCAAGATCTGCAGGGAAGGCAGCCCCAGCATTTT. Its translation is CASSQDLQGRQPQHF.

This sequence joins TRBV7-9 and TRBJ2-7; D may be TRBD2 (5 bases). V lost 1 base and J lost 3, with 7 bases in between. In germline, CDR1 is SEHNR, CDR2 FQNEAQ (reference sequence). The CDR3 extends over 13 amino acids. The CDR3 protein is CASSLGGNYEQYF. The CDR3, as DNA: TGTGCCAGCAGCTTAGGAGGGAACTACGAGCAGTACTTC.

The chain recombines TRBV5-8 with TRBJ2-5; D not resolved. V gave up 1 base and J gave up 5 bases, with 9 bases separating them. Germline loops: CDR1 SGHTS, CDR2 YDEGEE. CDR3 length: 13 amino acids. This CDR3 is CASSLRWAETQYF. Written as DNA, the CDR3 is TGTGCCAGCAGCTTGCGATGGGCGGAGACCCAGTACTTC.